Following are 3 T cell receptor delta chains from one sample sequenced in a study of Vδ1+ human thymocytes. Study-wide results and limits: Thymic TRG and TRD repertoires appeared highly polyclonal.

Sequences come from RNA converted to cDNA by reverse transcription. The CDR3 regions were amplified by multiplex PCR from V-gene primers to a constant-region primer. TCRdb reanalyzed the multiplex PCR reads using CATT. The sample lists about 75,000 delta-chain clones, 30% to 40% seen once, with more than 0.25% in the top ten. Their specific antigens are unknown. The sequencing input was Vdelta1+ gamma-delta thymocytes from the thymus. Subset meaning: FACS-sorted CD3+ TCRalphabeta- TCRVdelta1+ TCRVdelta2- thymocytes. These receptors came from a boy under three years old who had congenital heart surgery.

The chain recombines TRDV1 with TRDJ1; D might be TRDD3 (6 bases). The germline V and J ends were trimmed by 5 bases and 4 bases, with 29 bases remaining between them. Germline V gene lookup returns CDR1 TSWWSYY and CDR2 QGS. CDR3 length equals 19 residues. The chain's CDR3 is CALGNSGSHWVAEVDKLIF. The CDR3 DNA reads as TGTGCTCTTGGGAATTCAGGCTCCCACTGGGTCGCGGAGGTCGATAAACTCATCTTT.

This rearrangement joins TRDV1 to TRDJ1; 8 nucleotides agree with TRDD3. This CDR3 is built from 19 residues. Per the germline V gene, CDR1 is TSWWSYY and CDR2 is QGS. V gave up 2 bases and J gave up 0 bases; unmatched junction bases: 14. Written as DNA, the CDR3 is TGTGCTCTTGGGGAAAGTCCCCGTACTGGGGGCCCTTACACCGATAAACTCATCTTT. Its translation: CALGESPRTGGPYTDKLIF.

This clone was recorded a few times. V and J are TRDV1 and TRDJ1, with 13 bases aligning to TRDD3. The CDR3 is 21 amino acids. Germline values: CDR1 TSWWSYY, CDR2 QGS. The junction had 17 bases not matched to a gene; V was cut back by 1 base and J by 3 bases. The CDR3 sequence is CALGEPRYDHQLGDTADKLIF. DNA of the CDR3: TGTGCTCTTGGGGAACCTCGTTACGATCATCAACTGGGGGATACGGCCGATAAACTCATCTTT.